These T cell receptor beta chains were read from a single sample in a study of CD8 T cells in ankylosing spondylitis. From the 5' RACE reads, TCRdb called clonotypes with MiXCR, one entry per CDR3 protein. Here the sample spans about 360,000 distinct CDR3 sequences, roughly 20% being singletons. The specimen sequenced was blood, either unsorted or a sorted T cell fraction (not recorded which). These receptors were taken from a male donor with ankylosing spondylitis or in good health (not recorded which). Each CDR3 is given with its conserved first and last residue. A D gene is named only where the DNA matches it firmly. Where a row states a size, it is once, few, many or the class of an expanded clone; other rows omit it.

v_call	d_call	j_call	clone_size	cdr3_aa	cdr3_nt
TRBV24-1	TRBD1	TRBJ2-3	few	CATSEYSGGWSADTQYF	TGTGCCACCAGTGAATATTCAGGGGGCTGGAGCGCAGATACGCAGTATTTT
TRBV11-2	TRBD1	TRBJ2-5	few	CASSTTGRGETQYF	TGTGCCAGCAGCACGACAGGGAGAGGGGAGACCCAGTACTTC
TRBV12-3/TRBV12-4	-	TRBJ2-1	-	CASRGWVAGSSYNEQFF	TGTGCCAGCAGAGGGTGGGTCGCAGGGAGCTCCTACAATGAGCAGTTCTTC
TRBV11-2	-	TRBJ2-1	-	CASSPEGGVYNEQFF	TGTGCCAGCAGCCCGGAGGGGGGGGTATACAATGAGCAGTTCTTC
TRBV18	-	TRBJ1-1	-	CASSPEGGRRPTEAFF	TGTGCCAGCTCACCGGAGGGAGGGCGGAGGCCCACTGAAGCTTTCTTT
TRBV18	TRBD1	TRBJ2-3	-	CASSPVTGAMGSTDTQYF	TGTGCCAGCTCACCAGTAACAGGGGCGATGGGGAGCACAGATACGCAGTATTTT
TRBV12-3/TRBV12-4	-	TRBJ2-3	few	CASARRTDTQYF	TGTGCCAGCGCCCGTCGCACAGATACGCAGTATTTT
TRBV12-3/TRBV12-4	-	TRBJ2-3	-	CASSSAGAYGTDTQYF	TGTGCCAGCAGTTCCGCCGGGGCTTACGGCACAGATACGCAGTATTTT
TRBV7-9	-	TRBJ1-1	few	CASSEGSTEAFF	TGTGCCAGCAGTGAGGGGAGCACTGAAGCTTTCTTT
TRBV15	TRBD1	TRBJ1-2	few	CATSRERGQVSGYTF	TGTGCCACCAGCAGAGAGAGGGGACAGGTATCTGGCTACACCTTC
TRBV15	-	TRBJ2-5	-	CATSRDRLEETQYF	TGTGCCACCAGCAGAGACCGGTTAGAGGAGACCCAGTACTTC
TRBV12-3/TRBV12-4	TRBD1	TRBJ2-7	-	CASSRRQGSVPEQYF	TGTGCCAGCAGTCGCCGACAGGGCTCGGTCCCCGAGCAGTACTTC
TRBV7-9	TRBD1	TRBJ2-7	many	CASSTTNRGVIDEQYF	TGTGCCAGCAGCACCACCAACAGGGGGGTAATCGACGAGCAGTACTTC
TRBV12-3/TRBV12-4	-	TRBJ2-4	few	CASSVEGGPANIQYF	TGTGCCAGCAGCGTAGAGGGGGGGCCAGCAAACATTCAGTACTTC